This T cell receptor beta chain was documented in a study of OX40 agonist ivuxolimab in advanced cancers. Repertoires were generated with immunoSEQ multiplex PCR, while TCRdb's copy carries only in-frame clones and drops some. The data hold 50,000 to 65,000 clones, with about 83% observed a single time. The CDR3 is 16 residues long. Germline CDR1 and CDR2: SGHAT and FQNNGV. V dropped 5 bases and J dropped 4 bases, with 20 bases sitting between them. This TCR was recovered from an adult with an advanced solid tumor such as melanoma, head and neck, liver or kidney cancer. The chain has TRBV11-2 and TRBJ1-2; D unclear. Material: CD4+ or CD8+ T cells sorted from blood, obtained in a trial of the OX40 agonist ivuxolimab. The CDR3 DNA follows: TGTGCCAGCAGCCCTATCCGGGCCTCACTGGGCTATGGCTACACCTTC. This gives the protein CASSPIRASLGYGYTF.